This TCR beta chain comes out of a study of blood T cells in healthy people across ages. Study outcomes and limitations: Any conclusive comparison of naive versus antigen-experienced cells was prevented by using unsorted PBMCs. Older age went with lower TCR beta diversity per million T cells, in a roughly linear way.

Turning to this clonotype: Antigen unknown.

Through a sample-barcoded 5' primer and a J-beta primer mix, a second PCR was run for 7 to 11 cycles. A template-switch adaptor containing 12 random nucleotides labeled each cDNA molecule. A minimum of 2.5 million CDR3-containing paired-end reads was obtained for each sample. TCRdb reanalysed the 5' RACE reads using MiXCR and keeps one entry per CDR3 protein. Of over 950,000 distinct CDR3 sequences listed, roughly 51% are singletons. CDR3 size: 14 residues. Germline loops: CDR1 MNHEY, CDR2 SVGAGI. Between the trimmed V and J ends, which lost 6 bases and 3 bases, there was a span of 14 bases. The rearrangement joins TRBV6-5 to TRBJ1-2; the D is unclear. The source is a woman between 55 and 75 years old in good health. Material for sequencing was blood. The CDR3 here is CASSPQMEYYGYTF. The DNA of the CDR3 is TGTGCCAGCAGCCCACAAATGGAGTACTATGGCTACACCTTC.